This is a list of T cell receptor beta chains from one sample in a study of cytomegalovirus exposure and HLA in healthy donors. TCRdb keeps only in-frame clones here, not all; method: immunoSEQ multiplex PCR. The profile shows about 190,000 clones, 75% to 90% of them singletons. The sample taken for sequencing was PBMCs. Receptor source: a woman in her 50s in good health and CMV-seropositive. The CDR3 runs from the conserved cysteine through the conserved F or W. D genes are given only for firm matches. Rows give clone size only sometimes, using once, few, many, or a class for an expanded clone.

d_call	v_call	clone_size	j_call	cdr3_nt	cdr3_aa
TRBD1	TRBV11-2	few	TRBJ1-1	TGTGCCAGCAGCTTAGGACAGGGGGCAGGTGAAGCTTTCTTT	CASSLGQGAGEAFF
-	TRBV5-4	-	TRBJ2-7	TGTGCCAGCAGCCGTGGGGGGACCTACGAGCAGTACTTC	CASSRGGTYEQYF
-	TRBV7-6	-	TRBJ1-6	TGTGCCAGCAGCTTAGCGGCAGGGGACTCACCCCTCCACTTT	CASSLAAGDSPLHF
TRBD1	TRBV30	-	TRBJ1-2	TGTGCCTGGAGTGACGGGACAGGGAAGTATGGCTACACCTTC	CAWSDGTGKYGYTF
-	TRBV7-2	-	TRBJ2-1	TGTGCCAGCAGCCTGGTCGGCAATGAGCAGTTCTTC	CASSLVGNEQFF
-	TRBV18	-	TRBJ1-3	TGTGCCAGCTCGCCCGACTCGTCTGGAAACACCATATATTTT	CASSPDSSGNTIYF
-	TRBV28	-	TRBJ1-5	TGTGCCAGCAGCCTTCCTCAGGGCAATCAGCCCCAGCATTTT	CASSLPQGNQPQHF
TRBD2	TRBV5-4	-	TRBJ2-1	TGTGCCAGCAGTACTCAGGTCGGGGGGGGCCATTATGAGCAGTTCTTC	CASSTQVGGGHYEQFF
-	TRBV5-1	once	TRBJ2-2	TGCGCCAGCAGCTTGTCAGGAAAAAACACCGGGGAGCTGTTTTTT	CASSLSGKNTGELFF
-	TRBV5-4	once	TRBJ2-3	TGTGCCAGCAGCGCGGGGCTCGCAGATACGCAGTATTTT	CASSAGLADTQYF
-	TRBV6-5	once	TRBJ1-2	TGTGCCAGCATTTCAGGCCTAAACTATGGCTACACCTTC	CASISGLNYGYTF
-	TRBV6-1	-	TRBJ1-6	TGTGCCAGCACTCGGGGGGGTTCACCCCTCCACTTT	CASTRGGSPLHF
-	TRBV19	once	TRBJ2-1	TGTGCCAGTAGTATAGAAAGTTCTAGGAGCTCCTACAATGAGCAGTTCTTC	CASSIESSRSSYNEQFF
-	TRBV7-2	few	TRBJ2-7	TGTGCCAGCAGCGCTACCTTCCTGGGGGCCGGCTACGAGCAGTACTTC	CASSATFLGAGYEQYF
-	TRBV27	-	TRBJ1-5	TGTGCCAGCAGTTTAGTAGGGGAAGGGCATGGTAGCAATCAGCCCCAGCATTTT	CASSLVGEGHGSNQPQHF
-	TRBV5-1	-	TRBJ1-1	TGCGCCAGCAGCCTCAGGGTTGGGACTGAAGCTTTCTTT	CASSLRVGTEAFF
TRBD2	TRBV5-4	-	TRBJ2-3	TGTGCCAGCAGCTTGGCTCGCGGGGGGGTCCGTCGGGATACGCAGTATTTT	CASSLARGGVRRDTQYF
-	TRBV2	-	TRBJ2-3	TGTGCCAGCAGTGATGGAGGGGGGGGGAGAACAGATACGCAGTATTTT	CASSDGGGGRTDTQYF
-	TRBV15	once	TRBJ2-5	TGTGCCACCAGCAGAGATAGAGCCGGCGGGGAAGAGACCCAGTACTTC	CATSRDRAGGEETQYF
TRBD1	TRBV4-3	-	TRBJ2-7	TGCGCCAGCAGCCCCGGACAGGGATTACCCTACGAGCAGTACTTC	CASSPGQGLPYEQYF
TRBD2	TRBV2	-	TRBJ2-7	TGTGCCAGCAGTTATGGGGGGGTTGGCGAGCAGTACTTC	CASSYGGVGEQYF
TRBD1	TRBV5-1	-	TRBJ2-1	TGCGCCAGCAGCCTCGACAGGGGGGAGTACAATGAGCAGTTCTTC	CASSLDRGEYNEQFF
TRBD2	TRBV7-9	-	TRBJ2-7	TGTGCCAGCAGCTTGCCGTCTGGGACTAGCGATTCCTACGAGCAGTACTTC	CASSLPSGTSDSYEQYF
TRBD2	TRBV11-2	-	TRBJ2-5	TGTGCCAGCAGCACAAGGTCCCCTAGCGGGGGCAACACCCAGTACTTC	CASSTRSPSGGNTQYF
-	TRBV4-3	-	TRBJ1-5	TGCGCCAGCAGCCAAGACCCCAGGGACAATCAGCCCCAGCATTTT	CASSQDPRDNQPQHF
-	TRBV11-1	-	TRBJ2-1	TGTGCCAGCAGCCGGCGCGAGGGCCTGGGCCCCTACAATGAGCAGTTCTTC	CASSRREGLGPYNEQFF
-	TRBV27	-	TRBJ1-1	TGTGCCAGCAGTCTCCGAACAGGGTTTGCGGGCACTGAAGCTTTCTTT	CASSLRTGFAGTEAFF